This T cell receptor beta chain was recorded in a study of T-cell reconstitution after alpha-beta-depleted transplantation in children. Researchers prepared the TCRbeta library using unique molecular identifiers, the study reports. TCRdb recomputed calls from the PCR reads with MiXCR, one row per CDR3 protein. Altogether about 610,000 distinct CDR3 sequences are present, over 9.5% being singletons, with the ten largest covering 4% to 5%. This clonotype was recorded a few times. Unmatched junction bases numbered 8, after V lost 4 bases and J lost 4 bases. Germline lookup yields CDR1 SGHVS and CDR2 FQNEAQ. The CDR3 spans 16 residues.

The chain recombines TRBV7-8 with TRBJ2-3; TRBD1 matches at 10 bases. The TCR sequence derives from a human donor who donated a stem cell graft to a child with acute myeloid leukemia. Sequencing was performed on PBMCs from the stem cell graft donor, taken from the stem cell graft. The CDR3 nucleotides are TGTGCCAGCAGCTCCAGCCGAGGACAGGGGGCAGATACGCAGTATTTT. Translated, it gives CASSSSRGQGADTQYF.